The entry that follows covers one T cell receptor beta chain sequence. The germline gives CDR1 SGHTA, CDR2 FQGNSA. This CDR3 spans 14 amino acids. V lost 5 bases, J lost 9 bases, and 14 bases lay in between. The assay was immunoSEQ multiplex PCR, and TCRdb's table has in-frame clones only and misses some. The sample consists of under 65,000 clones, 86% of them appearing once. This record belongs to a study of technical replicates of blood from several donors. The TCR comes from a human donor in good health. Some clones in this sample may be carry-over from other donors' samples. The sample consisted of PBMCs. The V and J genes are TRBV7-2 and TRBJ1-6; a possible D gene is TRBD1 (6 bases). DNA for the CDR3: TGTGCCAGCAGCCCAGAGGGGGTTTCTTCACCCCTCCACTTT. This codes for CASSPEGVSSPLHF.